Sequencing of this TCR beta chain was carried out in a study of blood T cells in healthy people across ages. Then a second PCR, running about 7 to 11 cycles, was carried out with a sample-barcoded 5' primer and a J-beta primer mix. MiXCR, run by TCRdb on the 5' RACE reads, gives a single entry per CDR3 protein. Of 600,000 to 1,000,000 distinct CDR3 sequences in the sample, over 45% were seen once. The amount of total RNA extracted per sample was at least 5 micrograms. V trimming: 5 bases; J trimming: 2 bases; junction bases outside the gene matches: 7. The CDR3 loop spans 15 amino acids. Per the germline V gene, CDR1 is SGHTA and CDR2 is FQGNSA.

The genes are TRBV7-2 and TRBJ2-7, with 9 bases fitting TRBD2. This receptor was taken from a man in his thirties or forties in good health. Material for sequencing was blood. CDR3 coding DNA: TGTGCCAGCAGCGCAAATGGCGGGGGGGCCTACGAGCAGTACTTC. This gives the protein CASSANGGGAYEQYF.